These T cell receptor beta chains were read from a single sample in a study of cytomegalovirus exposure and HLA in healthy donors. The table came from immunoSEQ multiplex PCR; TCRdb's copy has only in-frame clones and leaves some out. The listing contains around 140,000 clones. What was sequenced was PBMCs. All receptors derive from a woman between 40 and 55 years old in good health and CMV-seronegative. The CDR3 runs from the conserved cysteine through the conserved F or W. A D gene is named only where the DNA matches it firmly.

d_call,v_call,j_call,cdr3_nt,cdr3_aa
TRBD1,TRBV7-6,TRBJ2-3,TGTGCCAGCAGCTCCCTCGGACAGGCCTCGACGTATTTT,CASSSLGQASTYF
NA,TRBV2,TRBJ1-2,TGTGCCAGCAGCACTGGGGCAGGCTATGGCTACACCTTC,CASSTGAGYGYTF
TRBD2,TRBV4-3,TRBJ2-3,TGCGCCAGCAGCCAAGATCGGGGGGGCCCAGATACGCAGTATTTT,CASSQDRGGPDTQYF
TRBD1,TRBV9,TRBJ1-4,TGTGCCAGCGGGGACAGGGTGAATGAAAAACTGTTTTTT,CASGDRVNEKLFF
TRBD1,TRBV9,TRBJ2-7,TGTGCCAGCAGCGAGGGGACAGGGAGCTCCTACGAGCAGTACTTC,CASSEGTGSSYEQYF
NA,TRBV18,TRBJ1-2,TGTGCCAGCTCCCCCTCAGGGAATGGCTACACCTTC,CASSPSGNGYTF
NA,TRBV10-3,TRBJ2-7,TGTGCCACCCGGGAGTTGTTGGGCGAGCAGTACTTC,CATRELLGEQYF
NA,TRBV27,TRBJ2-7,TGTGCCAGCAGTTTCGCGGGGGCTGGGGGGGGCGAGCAGTACTTC,CASSFAGAGGGEQYF
NA,TRBV7-9,TRBJ2-2,TGTGCCAGCAGAGGTGGGGCTTGGACCGGGGAGCTGTTTTTT,CASRGGAWTGELFF
NA,TRBV7-9,TRBJ1-2,TGTGCCAGCAGCTCCTATCGGACAGTCGGAAGAGGCTACACCTTC,CASSSYRTVGRGYTF
TRBD1,TRBV11-1,TRBJ1-2,TGTGCCAGCAGCCCGTCGACAGGGCTAGGGGCCTATGGCTACACCTTC,CASSPSTGLGAYGYTF
NA,TRBV18,TRBJ1-4,TGTGCCAGCTCAGGGGCTTTGGTCGGACGGGAAAAACTGTTTTTT,CASSGALVGREKLFF
TRBD1,TRBV27,TRBJ1-5,TGTGCCAGTCGGGACAGGGGGCGGATTGATCAGCCCCAGCATTTT,CASRDRGRIDQPQHF
NA,TRBV7-6,TRBJ1-4,TGTGCCAGCAGTCAAGTCATTGGGGCCCCAGAGGACGATGGGGTGGAGAAACTGTTTTTT,CASSQVIGAPEDDGVEKLFF
TRBD1,TRBV7-6,TRBJ1-1,TGTGCCAGCAGTCAACGACAGGGTATTGGGAACACTGAAGCTTTCTTT,CASSQRQGIGNTEAFF
TRBD2,TRBV18,TRBJ2-2,TGTGCCAGCTCACCGATTGGCGGGGGGGCCGAAACCGGGGAGCTGTTTTTT,CASSPIGGGAETGELFF
NA,TRBV5-1,TRBJ1-1,TGCGCCAGCAGCTTATTAATCTCAGGGGACGGAAAGGGAACTGAAGCTTTCTTT,CASSLLISGDGKGTEAFF
NA,TRBV7-5,TRBJ2-2,TGTGTCAGAAGCTTACCCGAGACTAGCGGGGGGCGACGGACCGGGGAGCTGTTTTTT,CVRSLPETSGGRRTGELFF
TRBD1,TRBV25-1,TRBJ1-1,TGTGCCAGCAGTGACCCCCTAGGACAGGGGAGGGGCAACACTGAAGCTTTCTTT,CASSDPLGQGRGNTEAFF
TRBD1,TRBV5-6,TRBJ1-2,TGTGCCAGCAGCTTCGTACGGACAGGGGGTAACTATGGCTACACCTTC,CASSFVRTGGNYGYTF
NA,TRBV4-2,TRBJ1-4,TGTGCCAGCAAAAACCAGCACCAACCGAGGACTAATGAAAAACTGTTTTTT,CASKNQHQPRTNEKLFF
NA,TRBV19,TRBJ2-4,TGTGCCAGTAGTCCCAGGAGGACCGCCTCGCAAAACATTCAGTACTTC,CASSPRRTASQNIQYF
TRBD1,TRBV19,TRBJ2-2,TGTGCCAGTTGGGACAGGGGGCAAACCGGGGAGCTGTTTTTT,CASWDRGQTGELFF
TRBD1,TRBV7-2,TRBJ1-1,TGTGCCAGCAGCGGCACAGGGGGGTACACTGAAGCTTTCTTT,CASSGTGGYTEAFF
TRBD1,TRBV7-2,TRBJ1-1,TGTGCCAGCCTGAGGACAGGGGGCGACACTGAAGCTTTCTTT,CASLRTGGDTEAFF
NA,TRBV7-9,TRBJ1-2,TGTGCCAGCAGCTTGGGACAAGGTGATGGCTACACCTTC,CASSLGQGDGYTF
NA,TRBV7-9,TRBJ2-7,TGTGCCAGCAGCCGTCAAGGGGCGGACGAGCAGTACTTC,CASSRQGADEQYF
TRBD2,TRBV4-3,TRBJ2-7,TGCGCCAGCAGCCTTAGCGGGAGAACCTACGAGCAGTACTTC,CASSLSGRTYEQYF
NA,TRBV7-2,TRBJ2-7,TGTGCCAGCAGCTTAGGACGGAGCGAGCAGTACTTC,CASSLGRSEQYF
NA,TRBV5-1,TRBJ1-1,TGCGCCAGCAGCTTGGACGGGGGAGGGACTGAAGCTTTCTTT,CASSLDGGGTEAFF
NA,TRBV11-2,TRBJ2-2,TGTGCCAGCAGCTTAGTCACAGGATCCCCGACCGGGGAGCTGTTTTTT,CASSLVTGSPTGELFF
TRBD1,TRBV4-1,TRBJ1-6,TGCGCCAGCAGAGGGACAGTGAATTCACCCCTCCACTTT,CASRGTVNSPLHF
TRBD2,TRBV5-1,TRBJ2-3,TGCGCCAGCAGCACCCCAGCGGGGGGGCATGTAACAGATACGCAGTATTTT,CASSTPAGGHVTDTQYF
NA,TRBV4-2,TRBJ1-5,TGTGCCAGCAGCCCTAAAGAAGGGGGAAATCAGCCCCAGCATTTT,CASSPKEGGNQPQHF
NA,TRBV7-8,TRBJ2-3,TGTGCCAGCAGCTTAGAGTGGCAGGGGTTAGATACGCAGTATTTT,CASSLEWQGLDTQYF
TRBD2,TRBV5-1,TRBJ2-1,TGCGCCAGCAGCTCAGGACTAGCGGGGACCAATGAGCAGTTCTTC,CASSSGLAGTNEQFF
TRBD1,TRBV11-3,TRBJ1-1,TGTGCCAGCAGCTCAGGGACAGTGAACACTGAAGCTTTCTTT,CASSSGTVNTEAFF
TRBD1,TRBV4-3,TRBJ1-6,TGCGCCAGCAGCCAAGACGTCGGGACAGGGGGTTCACCCCTCCACTTT,CASSQDVGTGGSPLHF
NA,TRBV9,TRBJ1-3,TGTGCCAGCAGCGTCAACTCTGGAAACACCATATATTTT,CASSVNSGNTIYF
NA,TRBV11-2,TRBJ1-5,TGTGCCAGCAGCTGGGGCAGGGGTAATCAGCCCCAGCATTTT,CASSWGRGNQPQHF
TRBD1,TRBV6-5,TRBJ2-3,TGTGCCAGCAGACAGGGGGCAGGTACAGATACGCAGTATTTT,CASRQGAGTDTQYF
TRBD1,TRBV6-1,TRBJ1-3,TGTGCCAGCAGTGAAGGACCACCTAGACAGGGCCAGGGATATTTT,CASSEGPPRQGQGYF
TRBD2,TRBV5-4,TRBJ2-7,TGTGCCAGCAGAATGGCTAGCGGGGGGGCCTACGAGCAGTACTTC,CASRMASGGAYEQYF
NA,TRBV19,TRBJ1-2,TGTGCCAGTAGTATAGATGGGGGCGGATATGGCTACACCTTC,CASSIDGGGYGYTF
TRBD2,TRBV6-4,TRBJ2-1,TGTGCCAGCAGTGACTCTAGCGGGGGGGCAGATGAGCAGTTCTTC,CASSDSSGGADEQFF
TRBD1,TRBV25-1,TRBJ2-7,TGTGCCAGCAGTGCCGTGGGGACAGGGGGTCCGCACGAGCAGTACTTC,CASSAVGTGGPHEQYF
NA,TRBV11-3,TRBJ2-1,TGTGCCAGCAGCTTCATATACGGGGGAGAGCAGTTCTTC,CASSFIYGGEQFF
TRBD1,TRBV7-3,TRBJ1-2,TGTGCCAGCAGCTACAACGGGGACAGGGGGATGGATGGCTACACCTTC,CASSYNGDRGMDGYTF
TRBD2,TRBV10-3,TRBJ2-3,TGTGCCATCAGTGACAAGCGGGGGGCGAGCACAGATACGCAGTATTTT,CAISDKRGASTDTQYF
NA,TRBV5-1,TRBJ2-7,TGCGCCAGCAGCCCGCGACAAGGGACTGGCTACGAGCAGTACTTC,CASSPRQGTGYEQYF
NA,TRBV7-3,TRBJ2-3,TGTGCCAGCAGCTCTACCTCAGATACGCAGTATTTT,CASSSTSDTQYF
NA,TRBV4-3,TRBJ1-2,TGCGCCAGCAGCCAAGAAACCACGGGTTGGAATGGCTACACCTTC,CASSQETTGWNGYTF
NA,TRBV6-6,TRBJ1-2,TGTGCCAGCAGGCCACAGGGAAGTCCTAACTATGGCTACACCTTC,CASRPQGSPNYGYTF